This T cell receptor beta chain was recorded in a study of identical twins. Concerning this clonotype itself: Its matching antigen is unknown. One junction end does not reproduce the germline sequence, and a read error may be involved.

Notes on the study in general: Invariant populations such as MAIT and iNKT cells could partly muddle zero-insertion analyses.

The CDR3 is 13 amino acids. Germline loops: CDR1 LGHNA, CDR2 YNFKEQ. MiXCR, run by TCRdb on the 5' RACE reads, gives a single entry per CDR3 protein. The data show 1.5 million to 2 million distinct CDR3 sequences, with about 30% seen just once and 0.25% to 0.3% held by the top ten. The origin of this receptor is a newborn girl in good health. Input material: cord blood. The chain is built from TRBV4-2 and TRBJ2-3; D call uncertain. The CDR3 is CASSQVGPDTQSF. DNA of the CDR3: TGTGCCAGCAGCCAAGTCGGACCAGATACGCAGTCTTTT.